Shown below are 17 T cell receptor beta chains from a single sample sequenced in a study of breast tumors, draining lymph nodes, adjacent tissues. TCRdb re-analysed the multiplex PCR reads in MiXCR, keeping a single row per CDR3 protein. This sample yields 85,000 to 130,000 distinct CDR3 sequences, of which around 30% are seen a single time; about 6% belongs to the top ten. Breast cancer patients provided tissue from their axillary draining lymph nodes. The sequenced sample consisted of axillary lymph node tissue. The source of these receptors is a female donor with breast cancer. Some clones in this sample may be carry-over from other donors' samples.

Comments on this clonotype: This may be a read error: a much more frequent sequence differs by one nucleotide. The J gene is TRBJ1-1, the V gene TRBV2; 8 nucleotides agree with TRBD1. Germline CDR1 SNHLY, CDR2 FYNNEI. The CDR3 covers 15 residues. The CDR3 loop is CASSGDRKMNTEALF. The CDR3 DNA is TGTGCCAGCAGTGGGGACAGGAAAATGAACACTGAAGCTCTCTTT.

V and J are TRBV11-2 and TRBJ2-7; tentative D call: TRBD1 (6 bases). The V gene lost 5 bases and the J gene lost 2 bases, with 13 bases spanning the gap. Germline assignment: CDR1 SGHAT and CDR2 FQNNGV. The CDR3 extends over 14 amino acids. The CDR3 bases are TGTGCCAGCAGCCAGGGACACGCGACCTACGAGCAGTACTTC. Translation: CASSQGHATYEQYF.

This clonotype was seen only a few times. This chain connects TRBV11-3 to TRBJ1-1, with D perhaps TRBD1 (5 bases). This CDR3 is built from 14 residues. Germline V gene lookup returns CDR1 SGHNT and CDR2 YENEEA. Trimming stripped 6 bases from V and 3 bases from J, with 14 bases between. The CDR3 here is CASRSGGSDTEAFF. CDR3 in DNA: TGTGCCAGCAGATCGGGGGGTAGTGACACTGAAGCTTTCTTT.

There are many counts of this clonotype. The chain employs TRBV5-4 and TRBJ2-5; a possible D gene is TRBD2 (7 bases). The ends were cut back, 1 base at V and 5 bases at J, with 9 bases in the middle. Germline CDR1 is SGHNT and CDR2 is YYREEE (reference sequence). The CDR3 contains 13 residues. CDR3 DNA sequence: TGTGCCAGCAGCTTGAAGGGGGGGGAGACCCAGTACTTC. Protein: CASSLKGGETQYF.

The sample holds many counts of this clonotype. CDR3 DNA: TGTGCCAGCACCCGCGACAGGATCGATAACTATGGCTACACCTTC. It yields the protein CASTRDRIDNYGYTF. The V gene is TRBV6-5, the J gene TRBJ1-2; the D gene is possibly TRBD1 (6 bases). This CDR3 contains 15 residues. Germline loops: CDR1 MNHEY, CDR2 SVGAGI. Trimming took 7 bases from V and 1 from J, leaving 16 bases between them.

A word on this clonotype: The DNA is left out, because the CDR3 cannot be placed on it with certainty; the CDR3 is given as TCRdb lists it. The rearrangement joins TRBV7-2 to TRBJ2-5; the DNA was not compared with TRBD2, the D call given in the table. CDR1 is SGHTA, CDR2 FQGNSA, per germline. The CDR3 has 21 amino acids, counting both end residues. The chain's CDR3 is CASSFYICSARTSGSVETQYF.

This clonotype was picked up a small number of times. This chain uses TRBV6-2 or TRBV6-3 with TRBJ1-1; D is unclear. The germline V and J ends were trimmed by 2 bases and 4 bases, with 11 bases remaining between them. The CDR3 length is 14 residues. Germline assignment: CDR1 MNHEY and CDR2 SVGEGT. The CDR3 DNA is TGTGCCAGCAGTTACGGAGGTTCGGGCACTGAAGCTTTCTTT. It is translated as CASSYGGSGTEAFF.

This clonotype has at least ten counts. The chain carries TRBV20-1 and TRBJ1-6; 8 positions match TRBD1. The CDR3 has 14 residues. The V segment lost 3 bases and the J segment 7 bases; nucleotides outside the gene matches: 5. Germline V gene lookup returns CDR1 DFQATT and CDR2 SNEGSKA (reference sequence). This chain's CDR3 is CSASKGQANSPLHF. DNA of the CDR3: TGCAGTGCTAGCAAGGGACAGGCGAATTCACCCCTCCACTTT.

Many counts were recorded for this clonotype. V usage is TRBV4-1 and J usage is TRBJ1-1; 7 bases agree with TRBD1. Germline V gene lookup returns CDR1 MGHRA and CDR2 YSYEKL. The CDR3 extends over 13 amino acids. V was pared by 1 base and J by 8 bases, with 4 bases of the junction left unmatched. The CDR3 DNA reads as TGCGCCAGCAGCCAAGCCAGGGGGGGAGAAGCTTTCTTT. Translation: CASSQARGGEAFF.

At least ten counts were recorded for this clonotype. This may come from a read error, since a much larger clone is one base off. J is TRBJ2-5 and V is TRBV5-6; D gene ambiguous. Trimming took off 4 bases at V and 0 bases at J, with 16 bases between the two ends. Germline lookup yields CDR1 SGHDT and CDR2 YYEEEE. This CDR3 spans 16 amino acids. The CDR3 sequence is CASSPTRAQYQETQYF. The CDR3 region has the DNA TGTGCCAGCAGCCCCACCCGGGCACAGTACCAAGAGACCCAGTACTTC. Combining the CDR3 with reference TRBV5-6 and TRBJ2-5 gives the whole variable domain DAGVTQSPTHLIKTRGQQVTLRCSPKSGHDTVSWYQQALGQGPQFIFQYYEEEERQRGNFPDRFSGHQFPNYSSELNVNALLLGDSALYLCASSPTRAQYQETQYFGPGTRLLVL.

With respect to this clonotype: Because it lacks the conserved phenylalanine or tryptophan at the end, this CDR3 is likely a read error. The DNA is omitted, as the CDR3 cannot be located on it reliably, and the CDR3 follows TCRdb's listing. CDR3 sequence: CASSESADLNTGELMS. The chain joins TRBV10-2 to TRBJ2-2. Germline-derived CDR1 and CDR2 are WSHSY and SAAADI. The CDR3 is made up of 16 amino acids, end residues included.

This clonotype was seen ten or more times. This may stem from a read error, because a much larger clone lies one nucleotide away. This chain uses TRBV20-1 with TRBJ2-3, with 10 nucleotides matching TRBD2. This CDR3 region has 16 residues. V lost 3 bases, J lost 5 bases, and 11 bases stayed unmatched. CDR1 DFQATT and CDR2 SNEGSKA come from the germline V gene (reference sequence). CDR3 region: CSARSLAGGAGDTQYF. CDR3 DNA sequence: TGCAGTGCTAGGAGTTTAGCGGGAGGAGCTGGAGATACGCAGTATTTT.

This clonotype showed up many times. The genes are TRBV4-1 and TRBJ2-7; 9 bases are shared with TRBD1. The V segment lost 1 base and the J segment 2 bases; nucleotides outside the gene matches: 3. The CDR3 loop spans 15 amino acids. CDR1 is MGHRA, CDR2 YSYEKL, per germline. The CDR3 nucleotides are TGCGCCAGCAGCCAAGGGGGACAGGGCGCCTACGAGCAGTACTTC. This translates into CASSQGGQGAYEQYF.

About this clonotype itself: One end of the junction varies from germline; a read error may be responsible. This chain links TRBV24-1 with TRBJ1-5, with D unresolved. The length of the CDR3 is 16 residues. CDR1 is KGHDR and CDR2 is SFDVKD in the germline V gene. CDR3 DNA sequence: TGTGGCACCAGCCAAGTCAGTGCTTGGCACGATCAGCCCCAGCATTTT. Protein: CGTSQVSAWHDQPQHF.

This clonotype has at least ten counts. This sequence joins TRBV6-2 or TRBV6-3 and TRBJ2-7, with D possibly TRBD1 on 6 matching bases. The CDR3 runs to 14 residues. Germline V gene sequence: CDR1 MNHEY, CDR2 SVGEGT. Trimming left V 2 bases short and J 6 bases short, with 14 bases between. The CDR3, as DNA: TGTGCCAGCAGTTACCTTACAGGGTTCAGCGAGCAGTACTTC. This encodes CASSYLTGFSEQYF.

This clonotype appeared many times. The V gene is TRBV27, the J gene TRBJ2-1; D is possibly TRBD1 (5 bases). The CDR3 runs to 15 residues. Germline CDR1 and CDR2: MNHEY and SMNVEV (reference sequence). V was shortened by 3 bases and J by 10 bases, with 19 bases between the two germline ends. As DNA, the CDR3 is TGTGCCAGCAGTTTGAGTAGGGGCTCTAGGGCCGAGCAGTTCTTC. It specifies CASSLSRGSRAEQFF.

This clonotype has a count of ten or more. The chain joins TRBV5-1 to TRBJ2-1; D remains ambiguous. V lost 1 base, J lost 8 bases, and 16 bases lay in between. CDR1 and CDR2 (germline): SGHRS, YFSETQ. The CDR3 covers 15 residues. The CDR3 is CASSLFRPLPYEQFF. The CDR3 bases are TGCGCCAGCAGCTTGTTTAGACCCCTCCCTTATGAGCAGTTCTTC.